This TCR beta chain was sequenced during a study of PD-1 blockade in classical Hodgkin lymphoma. Generated by immunoSEQ multiplex PCR, the TCRdb table keeps only in-frame clones and is missing some. The sample yields fewer than 70,000 clones, around 89% seen once. Only one count was recorded for this clone. The V end was cut by 8 bases, the J end by 7 bases, with 18 bases between. Germline CDR1 LNHDA, CDR2 SQIVND (reference sequence). There are 13 residues in the CDR3. All patients relapsed after autologous stem cell transplantation, and brentuximab vedotin exposure varied. The chain joins TRBV19 to TRBJ2-7; D is possibly TRBD2 (5 bases). The sample was peripheral blood mononuclear cells (PBMCs), taken before the second cycle of nivolumab. The sequence came from a human donor with classical Hodgkin lymphoma. This CDR3 is CASSPGIKGEQYF. The CDR3 DNA sequence: TGTGCCAGTTCACCCGGGATTAAAGGGGAGCAGTACTTC. Variable domain in full (rest from reference TRBV19 and TRBJ2-7): DGGITQSPKYLFRKEGQNVTLSCEQNLNHDAMYWYRQDPGQGLRLIYYSQIVNDFQKGDIAEGYSVSREKKESFPLTVTSAQKNPTAFYLCASSPGIKGEQYFGPGTRLTVT.